Shown below are 17 T cell receptor beta chains from a single sample sequenced in a study of blood T cell repertoires in COVID-19 (dated by TCRdb to 2019 to 2021). The protocol used for the library was the immunoSEQ multiplex PCR assay. TCRdb obtained this table from immuneACCESS and retained in-frame rearrangements with V and J assigned. These tables miss some clones; where compared with another copy, unresolved V genes account for less than half of the shortfall, and the remainder is unexplained. The sample yields around 99,000 clones; approximately 85% were counted once. The ten largest account for about a sixth of the sample. The sequenced sample consisted of peripheral blood. The receptors shown here come from a woman older than 75 with active or convalescent COVID-19.

This clone turned up a few times. The V and J genes are TRBV28 and TRBJ1-1; 8 bases match TRBD1. The ends lost 2 bases at V and 1 base at J; junction bases unmatched: 0. The CDR3 is 14 amino acids. CDR1 MDHEN and CDR2 SYDVKM come from the germline V gene. In DNA, the CDR3 is TGTGCCAGCAGTTTACAGGGGGCGAACACTGAAGCTTTCTTT. It translates to CASSLQGANTEAFF.

In DNA form, the CDR3 reads TGTGCCAGCAGTTACTTGACAGGGGGACCGGATGAGCAGTTCTTC. Translated: CASSYLTGGPDEQFF. The rearrangement uses TRBV6-2 or TRBV6-3 and TRBJ2-1; 9 positions agree with TRBD1. CDR1 is MNHEY, CDR2 SVGEGT, per germline. The CDR3 is 15 amino acids. J lost 8 bases, V lost 1 base, and 6 bases had no gene match.

V gene TRBV12-3 or TRBV12-4 combines with J gene TRBJ2-7, with D unclear. CDR3 length equals 13 residues. V gave up 2 bases and J gave up 7 bases, with 12 bases separating them. CDR3 DNA: TGTGCCAGCAGTTTAACGGCCTTCGGGGAGCAGTACTTC. Encoded protein: CASSLTAFGEQYF.

This chain joins TRBV11-2 and TRBJ2-3, with 11 positions matching TRBD2. V trimming: 5 bases; J trimming: 6 bases; junction bases outside the gene matches: 7. Germline V gene lookup returns CDR1 SGHAT and CDR2 FQNNGV. The CDR3 sequence is 15 residues long. The CDR3 is CASSVSGRARDTQYF. The CDR3 DNA reads as TGTGCCAGCAGCGTTAGCGGGAGGGCCCGGGATACGCAGTATTTT.

There are a few counts of this clone. This chain joins TRBV7-9 and TRBJ2-5, with TRBD1 identical over 10 bases. This CDR3 spans 16 amino acids. Germline trimming cut 2 bases from V and 5 bases from J; bases unmatched to any gene: 8. Germline V gene sequence: CDR1 SEHNR, CDR2 FQNEAQ (reference sequence). CDR3 protein: CASSLNRGTGDETQYF. The CDR3 DNA is TGTGCCAGCAGCTTAAATAGAGGGACAGGGGACGAGACCCAGTACTTC.

The CDR3 sequence is CASSSGYLNTEAFF. The CDR3 DNA sequence: TGTGCCAGCAGTTCGGGATACCTGAACACTGAAGCTTTCTTT. The rearrangement joins TRBV27 to TRBJ1-1; no reliable D call. V shed 4 bases and J shed 0 bases, with 9 bases lying between them. Looked up from germline, CDR1 is MNHEY and CDR2 is SMNVEV (reference sequence). The CDR3 extends over 14 amino acids.

The CDR3 nucleotides read TGTGCCAGCAGCCAGCAAGGGGTACAATATGAAAAACTGTTTTTT. Translation gives CASSQQGVQYEKLFF. The V and J genes are TRBV3-1 (or the pseudogene TRBV3-2) and TRBJ1-4, with D possibly TRBD1 on 5 matching bases. The CDR3 spans 15 residues. The V end was cut by 3 bases, the J end by 6 bases, with 14 bases between. Germline CDR1 is LGHDT and CDR2 is YNNKEL (reference sequence).

The J gene is TRBJ2-2, the V gene TRBV14; no clear D gene. The length of the CDR3 is 13 residues. Germline CDR1 and CDR2: SGHDN and FVKESK. V lost 0 bases and J lost 7, with 6 bases in between. The CDR3 protein is CASSQDQVGELFF. CDR3 sequence (DNA): TGTGCCAGCAGCCAAGATCAGGTCGGGGAGCTGTTTTTT.

The chain has TRBV14 and TRBJ2-5; perhaps TRBD2 as D (6 bases). Germline V lookup: CDR1 SGHDN, CDR2 FVKESK. Trimming shortened V by 4 bases and J by 0 bases, and 9 bases separated the two germline ends. This CDR3 spans 14 amino acids. The CDR3 region has the DNA TGTGCCAGCAGCCCCCGGGACTACCAAGAGACCCAGTACTTC. Translating gives CASSPRDYQETQYF.

The chain combines TRBV2 with TRBJ2-7, with TRBD1 matching over 10 bases. The CDR3 runs to 14 residues. Looked up from germline, CDR1 is SNHLY and CDR2 is FYNNEI. With 5 bases clipped from V and 4 bases from J, the junction kept 5 bases outside the gene matches. Here the CDR3 reads CASSSGTGEYEQYF. The CDR3 DNA reads as TGTGCCAGCAGTTCCGGGACAGGGGAGTACGAGCAGTACTTC.

The rearrangement links TRBV19 to TRBJ1-5; D not resolved. Germline V gene data show CDR1 as LNHDA and CDR2 as SQIVND (reference sequence). This CDR3 has 15 amino acids. Trimming left V 2 bases short and J 4 bases short, with 12 bases between. CDR3 region: CASSIFTSGNQPQHF. As DNA, the CDR3 is TGTGCCAGTAGTATATTCACGTCAGGAAATCAGCCCCAGCATTTT.

This chain connects TRBV6-5 to TRBJ2-4, with TRBD2 identical over 11 bases. The CDR3 consists of 15 residues. V lost 0 bases, J lost 5 bases, and 0 bases stayed unmatched. The germline CDR1 and CDR2 sequences are MNHEY and SVGAGI. The CDR3 DNA is TGTGCCAGCAGTTACTCGGGACTAGCGGAAAACATTCAGTACTTC. As protein: CASSYSGLAENIQYF.

Of note for this clone: A read error may produce the germline difference seen at one junction end. The chain is built from TRBV5-1 and TRBJ2-1; 8 bases fit TRBD2. Germline CDR1 reads SGHRS; CDR2 reads YFSETQ. The CDR3 covers 17 residues. The CDR3 region has the DNA TGTGCCAGCAGCAAGGGGACTAGTTCATCCTCCCAATTTGAGCAGTTCTTC. It is translated as CASSKGTSSSSQFEQFF. Supplemented by reference TRBV5-1 and TRBJ2-1, the full variable domain reads KAGVTQTPRYLIKTRGQQVTLSCSPISGHRSVSWYQQTPGQGLQFLFEYFSETQRNKGNFPGRFSGRQFSNSRSEMNVSTLELGDSALYLCASSKGTSSSSQFEQFFGPGTRLTVL.

The chain recombines TRBV3-1 (or the pseudogene TRBV3-2) with TRBJ1-1; 8 bases are a match to TRBD1. The CDR3 has 15 amino acids. Trimming removed 2 bases from V and 1 base from J; junction bases left unmatched: 3. CDR1 is LGHDT and CDR2 is YNNKEL in the germline V gene (reference sequence). The CDR3 nucleotides are TGTGCCAGCAGCCAAACAGGGGGAGGGAACACTGAAGCTTTCTTT. Protein: CASSQTGGGNTEAFF.

This chain joins TRBV27 and TRBJ2-3, with 11 bases that match TRBD2. V shed 3 bases, J shed 6 bases, and the junction held 5 bases outside the gene matches. The CDR3 runs to 15 residues. In germline, CDR1 is MNHEY, CDR2 SMNVEV (reference sequence). The DNA of the CDR3 is TGTGCCAGCAGTTTGACTAGCGGGAATCCCGATACGCAGTATTTT. Its protein is CASSLTSGNPDTQYF.

The chain joins TRBV28 to TRBJ2-1; maybe TRBD1 (5 bases). Trimming pared 5 bases from V and 7 bases from J, leaving 21 bases between. Germline V gene data show CDR1 as MDHEN and CDR2 as SYDVKM. This CDR3 is 16 amino acids long. CDR3 DNA sequence: TGTGCCAGCAGTCCAAGGGGTATCCCCAATCGAAATGAGCAGTTCTTC. It codes for CASSPRGIPNRNEQFF.

CDR3 sequence: CAPLAVTYEQYF. DNA of the CDR3: TGTGCCCCACTAGCGGTTACCTACGAGCAGTACTTC. The gene calls are TRBV21-1 and TRBJ2-7; the tabulated D call, TRBD2, remains unverified against the DNA. TRBV21-1 is a pseudogene segment. This CDR3 region has 12 residues.